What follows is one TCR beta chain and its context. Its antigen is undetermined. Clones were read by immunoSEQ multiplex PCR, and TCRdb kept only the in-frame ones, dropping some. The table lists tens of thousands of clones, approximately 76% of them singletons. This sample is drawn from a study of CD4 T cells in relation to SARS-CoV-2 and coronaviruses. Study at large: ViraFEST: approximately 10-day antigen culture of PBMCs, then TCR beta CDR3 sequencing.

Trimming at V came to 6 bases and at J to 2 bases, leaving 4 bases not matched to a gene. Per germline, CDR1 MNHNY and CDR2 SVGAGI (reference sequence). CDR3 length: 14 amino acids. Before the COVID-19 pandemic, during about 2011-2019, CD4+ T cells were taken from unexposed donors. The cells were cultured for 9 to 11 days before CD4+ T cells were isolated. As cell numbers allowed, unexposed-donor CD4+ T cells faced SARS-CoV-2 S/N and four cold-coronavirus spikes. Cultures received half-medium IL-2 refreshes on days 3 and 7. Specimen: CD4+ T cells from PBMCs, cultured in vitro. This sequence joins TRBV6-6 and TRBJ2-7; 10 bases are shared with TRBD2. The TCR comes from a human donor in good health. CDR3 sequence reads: CASSRTSGAYEQYF. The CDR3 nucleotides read TGTGCCAGCAGCCGGACTAGCGGAGCCTACGAGCAGTACTTC.